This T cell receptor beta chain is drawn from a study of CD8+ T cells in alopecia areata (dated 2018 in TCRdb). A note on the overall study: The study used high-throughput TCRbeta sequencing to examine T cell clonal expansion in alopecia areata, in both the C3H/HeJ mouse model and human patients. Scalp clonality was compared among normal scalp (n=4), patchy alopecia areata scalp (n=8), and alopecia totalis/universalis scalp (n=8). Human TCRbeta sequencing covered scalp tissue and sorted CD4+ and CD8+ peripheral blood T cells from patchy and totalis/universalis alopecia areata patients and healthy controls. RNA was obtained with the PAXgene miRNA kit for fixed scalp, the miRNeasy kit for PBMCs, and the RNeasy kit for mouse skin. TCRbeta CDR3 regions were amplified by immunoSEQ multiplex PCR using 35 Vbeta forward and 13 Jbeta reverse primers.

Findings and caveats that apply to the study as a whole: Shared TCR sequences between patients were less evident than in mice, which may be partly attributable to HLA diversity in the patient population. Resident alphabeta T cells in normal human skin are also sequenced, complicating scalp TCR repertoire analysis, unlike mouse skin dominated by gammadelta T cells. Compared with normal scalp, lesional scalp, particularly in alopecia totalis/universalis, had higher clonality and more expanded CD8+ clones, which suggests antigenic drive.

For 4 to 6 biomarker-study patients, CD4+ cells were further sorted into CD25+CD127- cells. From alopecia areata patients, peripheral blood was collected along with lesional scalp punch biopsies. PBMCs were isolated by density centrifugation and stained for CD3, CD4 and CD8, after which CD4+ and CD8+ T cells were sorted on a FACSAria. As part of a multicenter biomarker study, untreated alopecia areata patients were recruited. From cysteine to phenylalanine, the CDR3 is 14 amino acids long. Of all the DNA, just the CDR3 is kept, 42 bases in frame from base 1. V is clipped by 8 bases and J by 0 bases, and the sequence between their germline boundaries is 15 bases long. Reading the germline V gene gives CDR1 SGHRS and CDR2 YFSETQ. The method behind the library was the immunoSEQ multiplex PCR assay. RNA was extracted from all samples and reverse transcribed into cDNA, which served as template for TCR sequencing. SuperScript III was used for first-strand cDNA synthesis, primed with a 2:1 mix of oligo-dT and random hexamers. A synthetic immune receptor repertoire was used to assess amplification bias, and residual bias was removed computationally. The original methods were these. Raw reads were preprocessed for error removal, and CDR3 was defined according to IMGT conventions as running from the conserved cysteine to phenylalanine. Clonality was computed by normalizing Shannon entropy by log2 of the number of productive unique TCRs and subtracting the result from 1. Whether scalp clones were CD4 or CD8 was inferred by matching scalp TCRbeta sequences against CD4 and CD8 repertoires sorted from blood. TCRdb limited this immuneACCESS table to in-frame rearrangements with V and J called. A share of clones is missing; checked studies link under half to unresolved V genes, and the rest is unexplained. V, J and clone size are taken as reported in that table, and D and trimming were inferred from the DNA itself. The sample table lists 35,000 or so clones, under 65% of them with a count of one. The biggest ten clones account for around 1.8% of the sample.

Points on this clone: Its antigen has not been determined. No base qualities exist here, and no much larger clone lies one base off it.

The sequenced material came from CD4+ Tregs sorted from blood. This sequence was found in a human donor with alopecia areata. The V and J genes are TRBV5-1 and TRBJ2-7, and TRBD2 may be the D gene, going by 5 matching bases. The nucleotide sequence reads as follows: TGCGCCAGTAGATGGGAGCCTATCTCCTACGAGCAGTACTTC. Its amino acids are CASRWEPISYEQYF.